The 25 T cell receptor beta chains below come from one sample, sequenced in a study of CD8 T cells in ankylosing spondylitis (dated by TCRdb to 2015 to 2018). Points the paper makes about the study in general: Blood from ankylosing spondylitis patients appeared to be characterized by a TCR beta motif composed of about eight highly homologous amino acid variants.

The library relied on 5' RACE. Instrument on record: Illumina HiSeq 2500. Starting from the raw public reads, TCRdb applied fastp trimming at Q25, assembled clones with MiXCR and retained in-frame beta chains. When rows share a CDR3 protein, they turn into one entry using the most common DNA and genes. This sample lists about 390,000 distinct CDR3 sequences; about a fifth were detected once. The top ten constitute about 16% of the sample. These receptors have no known antigen. Sequenced sample: blood, either unsorted or a sorted T cell fraction (not recorded which). These receptors all stem from a male donor with ankylosing spondylitis.

The V gene is TRBV6-1, the J gene TRBJ2-7; 9 positions agree with TRBD1. CDR1 is MNHNS and CDR2 is SASEGT in the germline V gene. The CDR3 is 14 amino acids. After removal of 6 bases from V and 4 bases from J, the junction contained 7 bases not matched to a gene. In DNA, the CDR3 is TGTGCCAGCAGACAGGGGGCGGTAGTTTACGAGCAGTACTTC. It translates to CASRQGAVVYEQYF.

The sample holds a few counts of this clonotype. The chain employs TRBV5-6 and TRBJ2-5, with D uncertain. Germline assignment: CDR1 SGHDT and CDR2 YYEEEE. This CDR3 is 14 amino acids long. Trimming shortened V by 0 bases and J by 3 bases, and 9 bases separated the two germline ends. This CDR3 is CASSLDPRKETQYF. The CDR3 DNA reads as TGTGCCAGCAGCTTGGATCCCCGTAAAGAGACCCAGTACTTC. Drawing the rest from reference TRBV5-6 and TRBJ2-5, the complete variable domain is DAGVTQSPTHLIKTRGQQVTLRCSPKSGHDTVSWYQQALGQGPQFIFQYYEEEERQRGNFPDRFSGHQFPNYSSELNVNALLLGDSALYLCASSLDPRKETQYFGPGTRLLVL.

This clonotype was detected ten times or more. V gene TRBV29-1 combines with J gene TRBJ2-2; D is unresolved. The germline V and J ends were trimmed by 4 bases and 5 bases, with 14 bases remaining between them. The CDR3 spans 14 residues. CDR1 is SQVTM and CDR2 is ANQGSEA in the germline V gene. Here the CDR3 DNA reads TGCAGCGTTGCTTCGGCAGTCGAGACCGGGGAGCTGTTTTTT. It encodes CSVASAVETGELFF.

V and J are TRBV11-3 and TRBJ2-3, with D possibly TRBD2 on 5 matching bases. V lost 5 bases to trimming and J lost 2 bases, with 11 bases between them. This CDR3 comprises 14 residues. The germline gives CDR1 SGHNT, CDR2 YENEEA. CDR3 amino acids: CASSRGSITDTQYF. DNA of the CDR3: TGTGCCAGCAGCCGGGGTTCGATCACAGATACGCAGTATTTT.

The gene calls are TRBV6-1 and TRBJ2-3; 7 nucleotides align to TRBD1. Trimming cost V 5 bases and J 2 bases; bases outside gene matches: 4. Germline CDR1 MNHNS, CDR2 SASEGT. CDR3 length equals 14 residues. CDR3 sequence (DNA): TGTGCCAGCAGTAAGGACAGGTCCACAGATACGCAGTATTTT. Its protein is CASSKDRSTDTQYF.

CDR3 DNA: TGTGCCAGCAGTTTATGGGGCAGGGGTAGAGAGACCCAGTACTTC. This translates into CASSLWGRGRETQYF. This chain connects TRBV27 to TRBJ2-5; TRBD1 is a possible D gene (6 bases). The V gene lost 1 base and the J gene lost 4 bases, with 13 bases spanning the gap. The CDR3 length is 15 residues. Germline CDR1 and CDR2: MNHEY and SMNVEV (reference sequence).

The chain carries TRBV5-1 and TRBJ2-1; TRBD2 is a possible D gene (5 bases). CDR3 length: 15 residues. Germline-derived CDR1 and CDR2 are SGHRS and YFSETQ. The V gene lost 4 bases and the J gene lost 5 bases, with 16 bases spanning the gap. CDR3 coding DNA: TGCGCCAGCAGCCCCCTGGGTAGCGATCACAATGAGCAGTTCTTC. This codes for CASSPLGSDHNEQFF.

This clonotype was seen more than once but under ten times. The V gene is TRBV7-9, the J gene TRBJ1-2; tentative D call: TRBD1 (6 bases). Looked up from germline, CDR1 is SEHNR and CDR2 is FQNEAQ (reference sequence). With 0 bases removed from V and 4 bases from J, the gap between germline ends came to 9 bases. This CDR3 is built from 14 residues. CDR3 nucleotide sequence: TGTGCCAGCAGCTTAGCGCGACAGGTCTATGGCTACACCTTC. Translation gives CASSLARQVYGYTF.

The chain combines TRBV28 with TRBJ2-3; 9 positions agree with TRBD2. The V gene end was trimmed by 4 bases and the J gene end by 2 bases; junction bases not matched to a gene: 7. Germline CDR1 and CDR2: MDHEN and SYDVKM. CDR3 length: 16 residues. The CDR3 loop is CASSSSTSGYTDTQYF. The CDR3 region has the DNA TGTGCCAGCAGTTCGTCGACTAGCGGTTACACAGATACGCAGTATTTT.

This clonotype has ten or more counts. V usage is TRBV5-1 and J usage is TRBJ2-7, with 9 nucleotides matching TRBD2. The V segment lost 0 bases and the J segment 6 bases; nucleotides outside the gene matches: 7. CDR1 and CDR2 from the germline V gene are SGHRS and YFSETQ. There are 15 residues in the CDR3. The CDR3 spells CASSLDVSGSSEQYF. CDR3 nucleotides: TGCGCCAGCAGCTTGGACGTTAGCGGGAGCTCCGAGCAGTACTTC.

This chain connects TRBV6-1 to TRBJ2-3, with 7 bases aligning to TRBD2. The CDR3 spans 15 residues. Losses at the gene ends were 4 bases for V and 4 bases for J; bases not matched to a gene: 8. Germline lookup yields CDR1 MNHNS and CDR2 SASEGT. The DNA for the CDR3 is TGTGCCAGCAGTGCTTTCCGGGAGGAGGCAGATACGCAGTATTTT. This codes for CASSAFREEADTQYF.

This clonotype was found many times. V gene TRBV4-1 combines with J gene TRBJ2-7, with a possible D match to TRBD2 (5 bases). Trimming shortened V by 1 base and J by 0 bases, and 22 bases separated the two germline ends. The germline V gene encodes CDR1 MGHRA and CDR2 YSYEKL. The CDR3 covers 19 residues. CDR3 in DNA: TGCGCCAGCAGCCAAGGCTGGGGAGTTCTCTTACCTGGCTCCTACGAGCAGTACTTC. Protein sequence: CASSQGWGVLLPGSYEQYF.

The chain carries TRBV7-2 and TRBJ2-3; no reliable D call. Trimming took 5 bases from V and 0 from J, leaving 15 bases between them. The CDR3 runs to 16 residues. The germline gives CDR1 SGHTA, CDR2 FQGNSA. CDR3 sequence: CASSRQIAPSTDTQYF. The CDR3, as DNA: TGTGCCAGCAGCCGCCAGATCGCCCCTAGCACAGATACGCAGTATTTT.

This clonotype was seen only a few times. CDR3 region: CASSPPTSGVSTDTQYF. CDR3 DNA: TGTGCCAGCAGCCCGCCGACTAGCGGGGTTAGCACAGATACGCAGTATTTT. The V and J genes are TRBV7-2 and TRBJ2-3; 11 bases line up with TRBD2. V gave up 5 bases and J gave up 0 bases; unmatched junction bases: 7. This CDR3 spans 17 amino acids. Germline CDR1 is SGHTA and CDR2 is FQGNSA.

The chain joins TRBV6-1 to TRBJ1-1, with D unclear. The V gene's germline CDR1 is MNHNS and CDR2 SASEGT. The CDR3 has 13 amino acids. The V gene lost 0 bases and the J gene lost 10 bases, with 12 bases spanning the gap. The DNA for the CDR3 is TGTGCCAGCAGTGAAGCGGAACGGGTACGAGCTTTCTTT. Amino acids: CASSEAERVRAFF.

This chain joins TRBV5-1 and TRBJ1-1; 7 bases are a match to TRBD1. Germline V gives CDR1 SGHRS, CDR2 YFSETQ. Germline trimming cut 0 bases from V and 5 bases from J; bases unmatched to any gene: 10. This CDR3 contains 16 residues. The CDR3 DNA follows: TGCGCCAGCAGCTTGGTAGGGGGCGGAGGGGGGACTGAAGCTTTCTTT. Its protein is CASSLVGGGGGTEAFF.

The rearrangement joins TRBV28 to TRBJ1-2; 8 positions agree with TRBD1. The CDR3 is 14 amino acids. Germline V gene sequence: CDR1 MDHEN, CDR2 SYDVKM. Trimming at V came to 3 bases and at J to 6 bases, leaving 6 bases not matched to a gene. The CDR3 DNA sequence: TGTGCCAGCAGTTTCTCAGGGGGCGCGAATGGCTACACCTTC. Residues: CASSFSGGANGYTF.

The chain combines TRBV12-3 or TRBV12-4 with TRBJ1-6; 9 bases line up with TRBD1. This CDR3 region has 15 residues. V was clipped by 6 bases and J by 6 bases; unmatched bases: 6. The CDR3 nucleotides are TGTGCCAGCAGCTTATGGGGACAGGGTAATTCACCCCTCCACTTT. Translating it yields CASSLWGQGNSPLHF.

This clonotype has just a few counts. The chain joins TRBV5-5 to TRBJ1-2; D remains unclear. Trimming took off 2 bases at V and 4 bases at J, with 9 bases between the two ends. The CDR3 is 13 amino acids. Germline CDR1 SGHKS, CDR2 YYEKEE (reference sequence). This CDR3 reads CASSLLSGYGYTF. As DNA, the CDR3 is TGTGCCAGCAGCTTACTCAGTGGCTATGGCTACACCTTC. Full variable domain (remainder filled in from reference TRBV5-5 and TRBJ1-2): DAGVTQSPTHLIKTRGQQVTLRCSPISGHKSVSWYQQVLGQGPQFIFQYYEKEERGRGNFPDRFSARQFPNYSSELNVNALLLGDSALYLCASSLLSGYGYTFGSGTRLTVV.

This CDR3 reads CASAPREAYNEQFF. CDR3 nucleotides: TGTGCCAGTGCCCCTAGAGAAGCCTACAATGAGCAGTTCTTC. The chain combines TRBV2 with TRBJ2-1; no reliable D call. Trimming left V 9 bases short and J 2 bases short, with 14 bases between. Germline V CDR1 and CDR2: SNHLY, FYNNEI. The CDR3 loop spans 14 amino acids. Drawing the rest from reference TRBV2 and TRBJ2-1, the complete variable domain is EPEVTQTPSHQVTQMGQEVILRCVPISNHLYFYWYRQILGQKVEFLVSFYNNEISEKSEIFDDQFSVERPDGSNFTLKIRSTKLEDSAMYFCASAPREAYNEQFFGPGTRLTVL.

There are a few counts of this clonotype. V gene TRBV7-2 combines with J gene TRBJ2-7, with D maybe TRBD1 (5 bases). Germline V gene sequence: CDR1 SGHTA, CDR2 FQGNSA. V dropped 8 bases and J dropped 0 bases, with 14 bases sitting between them. This CDR3 comprises 14 residues. The CDR3 spells CASSWGIISYEQYF. The CDR3 coding sequence is TGTGCCAGCTCCTGGGGCATTATCTCCTACGAGCAGTACTTC.

There are a few counts of this clonotype. The V gene is TRBV3-1, the J gene TRBJ2-5; TRBD2 is a possible D gene (6 bases). Germline CDR1 LGHDT, CDR2 YNNKEL (reference sequence). V lost 3 bases, J lost 2 bases, and 10 bases lay in between. There are 14 residues in the CDR3. CDR3 nucleotides: TGTGCCAGCAGCCACCTAGCGTTACAAGAGACCCAGTACTTC. Residues: CASSHLALQETQYF.

This clonotype has more than one count but fewer than ten. The chain uses TRBV12-3 or TRBV12-4 and TRBJ2-1; TRBD1 or TRBD2 may be the D gene (5 bases each). CDR3 length equals 14 residues. The ends were cut back, 3 bases at V and 8 bases at J, with 14 bases in the middle. Written as DNA, the CDR3 is TGTGCCAGCAGTTTTCGAACACGGGGCGATGAGCAGTTCTTC. The encoded protein is CASSFRTRGDEQFF.

A remark on this clonotype: Its ends do not fully match the called genes, so a read error is possible. The genes are TRBV4-2 and TRBJ2-7; D is perhaps TRBD2 (6 bases). This CDR3 has 15 amino acids. Germline V gene lookup returns CDR1 LGHNA and CDR2 YNFKEQ. As DNA, the CDR3 is TGTGTCAGCAGCCAAGGCCGGGACTCTCTCTACGAGCAGTACTTC. Encoded protein: CVSSQGRDSLYEQYF.

To note about this clonotype: Possible read error: a much larger clone is one base away. V is TRBV4-2 and J is TRBJ2-5; 9 bases map to TRBD2. The germline gives CDR1 LGHNA, CDR2 YNFKEQ. The V gene end was trimmed by 4 bases and the J gene end by 4 bases; junction bases not matched to a gene: 4. The CDR3 is 14 amino acids. CDR3 protein: CASSRALAGETQYF. CDR3 sequence (DNA): TGTGCCAGCAGCCGGGCACTAGCGGGAGAGACCCAGTACTTC.